This record concerns one TCR beta chain sequence. The antigen remains undetermined. CDR3 length: 14 amino acids. J gave up 6 bases and V 6 bases, and 5 bases lay outside the gene matches. Germline V CDR1 and CDR2: WNHNN, SYGVQD (reference sequence). This record belongs to a study of T cells in Graves' hyperthyroidism and ophthalmopathy. What was amplified from RNA transcripts were TCR beta CDR3 regions. TCR CDR3 underwent first-round RT-PCR with the HTBI primer set. TCRdb reanalysed the multiplex PCR reads using MiXCR and keeps one entry per CDR3 protein. The data show 350,000 or so distinct CDR3 sequences, with 21% seen just once and around 45% held by the top ten. The study, taken as a whole, reports: Before onset, ophthalmopathy was predicted by the model a median approximately 6.5 months earlier.

The receptor was derived from a woman aged 50 to 65 with Graves' hyperthyroidism. What was sequenced was blood. The rearrangement links TRBV10-1 to TRBJ2-3; 11 bases are a match to TRBD2. The CDR3 here is CASRLAGEGDTQYF. The CDR3 DNA reads TGCGCCAGCAGACTAGCGGGAGAGGGTGATACGCAGTATTTT.